Detailed here is one T cell receptor beta chain. The target antigen is unknown. This sample is drawn from a study of cytomegalovirus exposure and HLA in healthy donors. Whole-study results and caveats: It has been reported that TCR beta sequences accurately predicted the HLA-A and HLA-B alleles of most subjects.

This PCR relied on a set of 60 Vbeta primers and 13 Jbeta primers. The assay was immunoSEQ multiplex PCR, and TCRdb's table has in-frame clones only and misses some. This sample has approximately 190,000 clones; approximately 87% occur once, and the top ten carry 1% to 1.5%. The V and J ends lost 3 bases and 2 bases, in that order; junction bases with no gene match: 4. This CDR3 has 15 residues. CDR1 and CDR2 from the germline V gene are SGHVS and FQNEAQ. The rearrangement uses TRBV7-8 and TRBJ2-7; 10 bases map to TRBD1. The sample taken for sequencing was PBMCs. This clonotype originated in a man aged 25-40 years in good health and CMV-seronegative. The CDR3 is CASSLWTGGPYEQYF. The CDR3 DNA sequence: TGTGCCAGCAGCTTGTGGACAGGGGGTCCCTACGAGCAGTACTTC.